This T cell receptor beta chain was observed in a study of blood T cells in healthy people across ages. Study-level results: Aged donors had fewer naive CD4+ cells and lower diversity than long-lived donors.

The CDR3 has 14 residues. Trimming removed 4 bases from V and 2 bases from J, with 11 bases in between. Germline V CDR1 and CDR2: MGHRA, YSYEKL. Next came a second PCR, run for about 7 to 12 cycles, which used a sample-barcoded 5' primer along with a J-beta primer mix. TCRdb reprocessed the 5' RACE reads via MiXCR and lists one record per CDR3 protein. The repertoire has 1.5 million to 1.9 million distinct CDR3 sequences, about 45% of them found once; the top ten carry roughly 3.7%. This clonotype was detected only a few times. Its antigen is as yet unknown. Sequencing was performed on blood. The chain links TRBV4-1 to TRBJ2-5, with a tentative D call TRBD2 (6 bases). The TCR comes from a woman between 18 and 29 years old in good health. The CDR3 coding sequence is TGCGCCAGCAGCCGGGACTTTCGACAAGAGACCCAGTACTTC. The encoded protein is CASSRDFRQETQYF.